Listed below are T cell receptor beta chains from one sample, sequenced in a study of molecular identifiers for immune sequencing clone quantification. TCRdb re-called the PCR reads with MiXCR, one entry per CDR3 protein. The sample has a few hundred thousand distinct CDR3 sequences; over 20% are singletons. Specimen: naive CD8+ T cells from blood, with Jurkat cell RNA spiked in. Every receptor here comes from a human donor in good health. Some libraries in this study had Jurkat cell RNA spiked in. Each CDR3 is given with its conserved first and last residue. Fields, in order: D gene, V gene, J gene, clone size, CDR3 protein, CDR3 DNA. A D gene is named only where the DNA matches it firmly. The size field is filled for only some rows; it gives once, few, many or a size class.

D gene: TRBD1; V gene: TRBV4-3; J gene: TRBJ1-2; clone size: few; CDR3 protein: CASSQDLPPGTGPYGYTF; CDR3 DNA: TGCGCCAGCAGCCAAGATTTACCCCCCGGGACAGGGCCCTATGGCTACACCTTC
D gene: NA; V gene: TRBV12-3/TRBV12-4; J gene: TRBJ2-5; clone size: NA; CDR3 protein: CASSAQGRETQYF; CDR3 DNA: TGTGCCAGCAGTGCGCAGGGGAGAGAGACCCAGTACTTC
D gene: TRBD1; V gene: TRBV30; J gene: TRBJ2-3; clone size: many; CDR3 protein: CAWSNTGVGTDTQYF; CDR3 DNA: TGTGCCTGGAGTAACACAGGGGTTGGCACAGATACGCAGTATTTT
D gene: TRBD1; V gene: TRBV30; J gene: TRBJ2-7; clone size: many; CDR3 protein: CAWTGTDSYEQYF; CDR3 DNA: TGTGCCTGGACCGGGACAGATTCCTACGAGCAGTACTTC
D gene: TRBD2; V gene: TRBV2; J gene: TRBJ2-5; clone size: many; CDR3 protein: CASQIGLAPDSQETQYF; CDR3 DNA: TGTGCCAGCCAAATTGGACTAGCCCCCGACTCACAAGAGACCCAGTACTTC
D gene: NA; V gene: TRBV11-1; J gene: TRBJ2-7; clone size: NA; CDR3 protein: CASSLEWTGMSYEQYF; CDR3 DNA: TGTGCCAGCAGCTTAGAGTGGACCGGGATGTCCTACGAGCAGTACTTC
D gene: TRBD1; V gene: TRBV4-1; J gene: TRBJ1-2; clone size: few; CDR3 protein: CASSPGQGATGSGYTF; CDR3 DNA: TGCGCCAGCAGCCCGGGACAGGGGGCGACAGGCTCTGGCTACACCTTC
D gene: TRBD1; V gene: TRBV4-1; J gene: TRBJ2-1; clone size: NA; CDR3 protein: CASSQLGQGSNNEQFF; CDR3 DNA: TGCGCCAGCAGCCAACTGGGACAGGGGTCCAACAATGAGCAGTTCTTC
D gene: NA; V gene: TRBV7-9; J gene: TRBJ1-1; clone size: many; CDR3 protein: CASSFQNTEAFF; CDR3 DNA: TGTGCCAGCAGCTTCCAGAACACTGAAGCTTTCTTT
D gene: TRBD1; V gene: TRBV7-8; J gene: TRBJ2-7; clone size: many; CDR3 protein: CASSLGTGEYEQYF; CDR3 DNA: TGTGCCAGCAGCTTAGGCACAGGGGAATACGAGCAGTACTTC
D gene: TRBD2; V gene: TRBV15; J gene: TRBJ2-3; clone size: few; CDR3 protein: CATSRGLADADTQYF; CDR3 DNA: TGTGCCACCAGCAGGGGACTAGCGGACGCAGATACGCAGTATTTT
D gene: TRBD1; V gene: TRBV2; J gene: TRBJ1-1; clone size: many; CDR3 protein: CASSPGTGPFEDEAFF; CDR3 DNA: TGTGCCAGCAGCCCTGGGACAGGGCCCTTTGAAGATGAAGCTTTCTTT
D gene: NA; V gene: TRBV6-5; J gene: TRBJ2-7; clone size: many; CDR3 protein: CASSYAPGEQYF; CDR3 DNA: TGTGCCAGCAGTTACGCCCCAGGCGAGCAGTACTTC
D gene: NA; V gene: TRBV29-1; J gene: TRBJ2-7; clone size: many; CDR3 protein: CSVDGGEGHPGYEQYF; CDR3 DNA: TGCAGCGTTGACGGGGGCGAGGGACACCCCGGGTACGAGCAGTACTTC
D gene: NA; V gene: TRBV4-1; J gene: TRBJ1-2; clone size: few; CDR3 protein: CASSQDAGRSAYGYTF; CDR3 DNA: TGCGCCAGCAGCCAAGATGCAGGACGGTCGGCCTATGGCTACACCTTC
D gene: NA; V gene: TRBV20-1; J gene: TRBJ2-3; clone size: few; CDR3 protein: CSGPPQGLFSTDTQYF; CDR3 DNA: TGCAGTGGGCCCCCCCAAGGCCTTTTTAGCACAGATACGCAGTATTTT